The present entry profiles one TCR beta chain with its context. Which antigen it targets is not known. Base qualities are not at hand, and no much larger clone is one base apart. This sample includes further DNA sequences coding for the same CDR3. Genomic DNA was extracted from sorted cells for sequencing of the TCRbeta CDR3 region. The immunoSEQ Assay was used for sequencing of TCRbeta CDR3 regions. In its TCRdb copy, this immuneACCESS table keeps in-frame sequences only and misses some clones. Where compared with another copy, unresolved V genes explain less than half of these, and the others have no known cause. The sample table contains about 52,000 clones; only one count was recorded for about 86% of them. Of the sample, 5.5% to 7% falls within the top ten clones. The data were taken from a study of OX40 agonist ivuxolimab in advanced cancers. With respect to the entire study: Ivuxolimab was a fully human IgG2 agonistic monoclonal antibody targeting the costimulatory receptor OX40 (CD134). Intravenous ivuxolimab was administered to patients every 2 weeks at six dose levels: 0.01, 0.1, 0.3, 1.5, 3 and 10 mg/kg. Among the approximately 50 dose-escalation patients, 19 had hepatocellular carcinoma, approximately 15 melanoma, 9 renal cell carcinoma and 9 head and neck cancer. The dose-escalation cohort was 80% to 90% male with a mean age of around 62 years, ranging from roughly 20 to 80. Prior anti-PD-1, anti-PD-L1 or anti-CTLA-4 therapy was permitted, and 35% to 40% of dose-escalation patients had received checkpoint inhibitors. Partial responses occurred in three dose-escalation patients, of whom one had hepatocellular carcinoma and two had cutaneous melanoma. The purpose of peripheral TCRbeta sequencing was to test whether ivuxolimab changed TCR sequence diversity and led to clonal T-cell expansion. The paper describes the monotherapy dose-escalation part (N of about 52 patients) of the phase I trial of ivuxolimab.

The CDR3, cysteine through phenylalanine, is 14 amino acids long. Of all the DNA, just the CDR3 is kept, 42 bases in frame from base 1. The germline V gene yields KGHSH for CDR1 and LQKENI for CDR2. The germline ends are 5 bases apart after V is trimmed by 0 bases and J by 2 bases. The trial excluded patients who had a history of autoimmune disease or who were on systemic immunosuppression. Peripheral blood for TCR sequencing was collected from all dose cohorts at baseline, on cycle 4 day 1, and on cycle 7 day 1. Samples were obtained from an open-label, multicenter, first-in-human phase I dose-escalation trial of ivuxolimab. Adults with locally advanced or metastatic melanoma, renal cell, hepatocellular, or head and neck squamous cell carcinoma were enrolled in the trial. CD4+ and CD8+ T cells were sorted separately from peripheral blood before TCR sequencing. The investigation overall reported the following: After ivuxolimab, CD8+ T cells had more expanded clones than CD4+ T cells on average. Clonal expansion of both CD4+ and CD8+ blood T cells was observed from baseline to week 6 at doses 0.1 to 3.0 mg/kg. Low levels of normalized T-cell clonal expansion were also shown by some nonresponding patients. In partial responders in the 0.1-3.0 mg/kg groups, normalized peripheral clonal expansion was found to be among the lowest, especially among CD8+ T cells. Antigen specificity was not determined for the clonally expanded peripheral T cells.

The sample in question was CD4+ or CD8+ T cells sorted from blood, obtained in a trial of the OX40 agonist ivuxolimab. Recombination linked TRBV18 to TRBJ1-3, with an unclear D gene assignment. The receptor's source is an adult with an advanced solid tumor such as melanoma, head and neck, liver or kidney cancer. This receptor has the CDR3 CASSPPAAGNTIYF. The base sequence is TGTGCCAGCTCACCACCGGCCGCTGGAAACACCATATATTTT.